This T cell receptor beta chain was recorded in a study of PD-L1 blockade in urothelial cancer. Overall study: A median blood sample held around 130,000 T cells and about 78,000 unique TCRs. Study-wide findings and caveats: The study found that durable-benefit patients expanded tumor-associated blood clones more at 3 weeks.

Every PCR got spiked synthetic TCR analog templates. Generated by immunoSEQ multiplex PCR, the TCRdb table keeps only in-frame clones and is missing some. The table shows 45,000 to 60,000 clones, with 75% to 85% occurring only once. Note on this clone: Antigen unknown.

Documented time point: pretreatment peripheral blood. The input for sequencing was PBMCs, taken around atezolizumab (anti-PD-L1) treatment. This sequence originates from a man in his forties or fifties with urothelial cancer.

CDR3 bases: TGTGCCAGCAGCTTAGGGACAAGACAAGAGACCCAGTACTTC. The encoded protein is CASSLGTRQETQYF. The chain uses TRBV5-6 and TRBJ2-5; tentative D call: TRBD1 (6 bases). This CDR3 contains 14 residues. CDR1 and CDR2 (germline): SGHDT, YYEEEE. V dropped 2 bases and J dropped 2 bases, with 10 bases sitting between them.